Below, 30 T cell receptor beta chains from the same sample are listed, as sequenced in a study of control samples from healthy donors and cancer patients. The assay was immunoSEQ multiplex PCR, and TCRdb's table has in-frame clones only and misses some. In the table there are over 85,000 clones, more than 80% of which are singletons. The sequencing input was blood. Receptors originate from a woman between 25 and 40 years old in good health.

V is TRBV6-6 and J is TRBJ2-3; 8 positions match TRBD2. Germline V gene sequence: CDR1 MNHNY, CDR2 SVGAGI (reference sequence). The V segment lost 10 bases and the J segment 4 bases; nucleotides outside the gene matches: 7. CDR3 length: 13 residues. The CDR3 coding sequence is TGTGCCACCCTGTCGGGGGGGCCAGATACGCAGTATTTT. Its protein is CATLSGGPDTQYF.

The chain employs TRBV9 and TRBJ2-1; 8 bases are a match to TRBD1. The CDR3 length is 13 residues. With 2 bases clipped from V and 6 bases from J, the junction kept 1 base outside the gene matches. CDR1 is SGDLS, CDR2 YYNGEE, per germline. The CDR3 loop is CASSVDRGNEQFF. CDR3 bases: TGTGCCAGCAGCGTCGACAGGGGCAATGAGCAGTTCTTC.

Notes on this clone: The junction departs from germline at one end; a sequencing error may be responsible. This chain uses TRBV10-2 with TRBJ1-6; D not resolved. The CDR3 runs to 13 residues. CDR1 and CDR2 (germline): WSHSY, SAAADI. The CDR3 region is CASGDTLNSPLHF. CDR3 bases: TGCGCCAGCGGTGACACCCTTAATTCACCCCTCCACTTT.

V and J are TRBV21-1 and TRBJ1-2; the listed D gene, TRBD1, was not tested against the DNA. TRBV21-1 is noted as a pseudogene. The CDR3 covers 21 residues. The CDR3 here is CASSKGKGLRDRGPEDYGYTF. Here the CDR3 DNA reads TGTGCCAGCAGCAAAGGTAAAGGTCTAAGGGACAGGGGGCCTGAGGACTATGGCTACACCTTC.

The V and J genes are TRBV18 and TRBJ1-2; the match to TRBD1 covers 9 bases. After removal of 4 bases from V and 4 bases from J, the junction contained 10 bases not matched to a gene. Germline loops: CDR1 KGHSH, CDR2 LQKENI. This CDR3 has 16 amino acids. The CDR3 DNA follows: TGTGCCAGCTCACAGGAACAGGGGGCGCGGATCTATGGCTACACCTTC. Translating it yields CASSQEQGARIYGYTF.

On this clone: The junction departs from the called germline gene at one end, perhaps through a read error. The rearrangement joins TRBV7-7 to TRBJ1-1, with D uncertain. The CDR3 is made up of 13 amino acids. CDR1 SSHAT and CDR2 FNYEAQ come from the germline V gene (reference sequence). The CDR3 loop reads CASSWNKDTEAFF. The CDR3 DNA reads TGTGCTAGCAGCTGGAACAAGGACACTGAAGCTTTCTTT.

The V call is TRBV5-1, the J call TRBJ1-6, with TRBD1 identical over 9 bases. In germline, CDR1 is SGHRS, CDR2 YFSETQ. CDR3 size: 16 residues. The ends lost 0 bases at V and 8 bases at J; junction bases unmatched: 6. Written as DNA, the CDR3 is TGCGCCAGCAGCTTGGACGGGACAGGGTTGGATTCACCCCTCCACTTT. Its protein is CASSLDGTGLDSPLHF.

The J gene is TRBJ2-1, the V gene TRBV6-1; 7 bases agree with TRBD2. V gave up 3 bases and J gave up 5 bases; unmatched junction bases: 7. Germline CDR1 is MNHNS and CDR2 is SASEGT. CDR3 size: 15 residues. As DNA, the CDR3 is TGTGCCAGCAGTGAGGCGGGGGTTGGTAACAATGAGCAGTTCTTC. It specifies CASSEAGVGNNEQFF.

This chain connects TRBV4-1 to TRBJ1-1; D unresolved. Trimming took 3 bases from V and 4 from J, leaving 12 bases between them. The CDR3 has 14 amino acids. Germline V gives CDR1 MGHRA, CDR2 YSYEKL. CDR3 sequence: CASSHAGLITEAFF. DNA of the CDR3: TGCGCCAGCAGCCACGCCGGCTTGATCACTGAAGCTTTCTTT.

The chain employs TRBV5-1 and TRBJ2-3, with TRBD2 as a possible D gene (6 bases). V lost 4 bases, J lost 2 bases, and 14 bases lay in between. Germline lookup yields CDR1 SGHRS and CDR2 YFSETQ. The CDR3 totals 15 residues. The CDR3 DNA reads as TGCGCCAGCAGCCCTCCTAGCGTGATCACAGATACGCAGTATTTT. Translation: CASSPPSVITDTQYF.

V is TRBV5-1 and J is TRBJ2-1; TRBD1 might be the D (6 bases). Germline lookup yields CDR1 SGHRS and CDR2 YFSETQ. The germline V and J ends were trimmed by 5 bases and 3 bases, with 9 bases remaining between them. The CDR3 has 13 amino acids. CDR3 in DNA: TGCGCCAGCAGTCCGGACAGCTACAATGAGCAGTTCTTC. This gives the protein CASSPDSYNEQFF.

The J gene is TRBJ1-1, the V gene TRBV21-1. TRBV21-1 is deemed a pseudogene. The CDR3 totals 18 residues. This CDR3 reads CASSKEGTQAGENTEAFF. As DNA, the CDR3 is TGTGCCAGCAGCAAAGAGGGGACGCAGGCGGGAGAGAACACTGAAGCTTTCTTT.

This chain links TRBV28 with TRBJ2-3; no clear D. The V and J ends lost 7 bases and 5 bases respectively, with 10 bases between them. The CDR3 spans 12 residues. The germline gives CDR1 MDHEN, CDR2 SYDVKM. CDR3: CASIGKKDTQYF. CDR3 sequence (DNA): TGTGCCAGCATTGGGAAGAAAGATACGCAGTATTTT.

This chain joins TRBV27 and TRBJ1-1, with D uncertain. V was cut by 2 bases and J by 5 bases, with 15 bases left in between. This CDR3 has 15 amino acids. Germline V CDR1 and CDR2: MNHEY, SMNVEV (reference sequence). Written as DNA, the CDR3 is TGTGCCAGCAGTTTAAGTAATCGGCCCGGGACTGAAGCTTTCTTT. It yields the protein CASSLSNRPGTEAFF.

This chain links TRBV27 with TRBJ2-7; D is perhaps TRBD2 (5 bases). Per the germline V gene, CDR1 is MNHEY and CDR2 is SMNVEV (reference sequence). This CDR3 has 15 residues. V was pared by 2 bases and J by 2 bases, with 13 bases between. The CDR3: CASSLILAQTYEQYF. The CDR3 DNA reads TGTGCCAGCAGTTTAATATTAGCGCAAACCTACGAGCAGTACTTC.

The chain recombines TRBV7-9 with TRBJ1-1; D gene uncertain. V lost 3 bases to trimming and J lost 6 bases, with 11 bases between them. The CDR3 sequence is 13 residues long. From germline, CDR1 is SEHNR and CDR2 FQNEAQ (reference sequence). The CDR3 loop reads CASSFIGDAEAFF. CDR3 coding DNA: TGTGCCAGCAGCTTCATCGGGGATGCTGAAGCTTTCTTT.

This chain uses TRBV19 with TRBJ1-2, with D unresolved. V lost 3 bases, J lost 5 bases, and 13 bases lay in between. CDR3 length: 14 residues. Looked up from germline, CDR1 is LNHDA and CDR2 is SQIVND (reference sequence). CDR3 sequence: CASSILGQAYGYTF. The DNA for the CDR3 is TGTGCCAGTAGTATTTTGGGCCAGGCTTATGGCTACACCTTC.

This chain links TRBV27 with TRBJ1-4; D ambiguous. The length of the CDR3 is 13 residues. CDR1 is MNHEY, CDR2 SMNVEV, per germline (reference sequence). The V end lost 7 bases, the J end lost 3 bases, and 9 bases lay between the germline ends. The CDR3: CASMQLPNEKLFF. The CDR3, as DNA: TGTGCCAGCATGCAGTTGCCTAATGAAAAACTGTTTTTT.

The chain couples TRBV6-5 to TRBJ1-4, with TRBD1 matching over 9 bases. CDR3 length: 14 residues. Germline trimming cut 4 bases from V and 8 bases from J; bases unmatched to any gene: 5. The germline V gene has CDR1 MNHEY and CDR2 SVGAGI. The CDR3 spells CASSWTGDEEKLFF. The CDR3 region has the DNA TGTGCCAGCAGTTGGACAGGGGATGAAGAAAAACTGTTTTTT.

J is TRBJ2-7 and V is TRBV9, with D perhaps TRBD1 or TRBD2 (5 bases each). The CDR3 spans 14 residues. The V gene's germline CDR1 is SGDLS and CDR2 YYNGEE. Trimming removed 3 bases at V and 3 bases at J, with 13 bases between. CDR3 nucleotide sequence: TGTGCCAGCAGCGACGGGGCAAAGAGCTACGAGCAGTACTTC. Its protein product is CASSDGAKSYEQYF.

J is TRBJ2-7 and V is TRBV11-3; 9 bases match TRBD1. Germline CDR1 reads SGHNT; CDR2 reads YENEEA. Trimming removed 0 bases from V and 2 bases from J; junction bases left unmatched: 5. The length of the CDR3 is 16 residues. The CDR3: CASSLDGDRAPYEQYF. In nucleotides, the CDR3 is TGTGCCAGCAGCTTAGACGGGGACAGGGCCCCCTACGAGCAGTACTTC. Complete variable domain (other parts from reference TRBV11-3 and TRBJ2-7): EAGVVQSPRYKIIEKKQPVAFWCNPISGHNTLYWYLQNLGQGPELLIRYENEEAVDDSQLPKDRFSAERLKGVDSTLKIQPAELGDSAVYLCASSLDGDRAPYEQYFGPGTRLTVT.

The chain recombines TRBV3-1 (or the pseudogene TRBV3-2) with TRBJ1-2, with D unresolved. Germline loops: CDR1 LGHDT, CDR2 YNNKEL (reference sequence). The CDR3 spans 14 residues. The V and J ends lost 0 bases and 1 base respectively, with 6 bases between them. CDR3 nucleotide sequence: TGTGCCAGCAGCCAAGAGGGGTTTAACTATGGCTACACCTTC. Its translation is CASSQEGFNYGYTF.

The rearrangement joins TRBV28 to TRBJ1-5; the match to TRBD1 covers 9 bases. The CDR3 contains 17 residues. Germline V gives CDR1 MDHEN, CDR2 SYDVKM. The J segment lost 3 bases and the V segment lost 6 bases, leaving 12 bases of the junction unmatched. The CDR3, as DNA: TGTGCCAGCAGCAAGACGGGACAGGGTTTTCCCAATCAGCCCCAGCATTTT. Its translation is CASSKTGQGFPNQPQHF.

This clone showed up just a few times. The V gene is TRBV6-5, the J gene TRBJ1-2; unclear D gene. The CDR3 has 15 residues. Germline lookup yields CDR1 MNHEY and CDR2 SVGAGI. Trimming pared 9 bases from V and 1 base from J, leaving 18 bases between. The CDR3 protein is CASSYGPGSNYGYTF. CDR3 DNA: TGTGCCAGTTCGTACGGACCGGGCAGTAACTATGGCTACACCTTC.

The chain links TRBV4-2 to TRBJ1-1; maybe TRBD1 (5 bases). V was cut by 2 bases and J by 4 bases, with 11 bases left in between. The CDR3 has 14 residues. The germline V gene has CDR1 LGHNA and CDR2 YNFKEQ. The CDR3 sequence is CASSQLGGGTEAFF. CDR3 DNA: TGTGCCAGCAGCCAACTCGGCGGGGGCACTGAAGCTTTCTTT.

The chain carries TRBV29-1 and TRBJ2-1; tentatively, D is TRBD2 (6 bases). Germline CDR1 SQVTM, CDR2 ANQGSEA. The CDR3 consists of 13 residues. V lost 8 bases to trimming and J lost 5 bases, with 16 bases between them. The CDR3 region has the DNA TGCAGCATCCACCGGGGGACTCACAATGAGCAGTTCTTC. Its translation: CSIHRGTHNEQFF.

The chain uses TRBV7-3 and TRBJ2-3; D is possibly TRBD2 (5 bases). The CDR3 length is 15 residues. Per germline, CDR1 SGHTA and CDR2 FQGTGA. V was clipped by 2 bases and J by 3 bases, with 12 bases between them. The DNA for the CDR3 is TGTGCCAGCAGCTTATCACCGGGGAGAACAGATACGCAGTATTTT. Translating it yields CASSLSPGRTDTQYF.

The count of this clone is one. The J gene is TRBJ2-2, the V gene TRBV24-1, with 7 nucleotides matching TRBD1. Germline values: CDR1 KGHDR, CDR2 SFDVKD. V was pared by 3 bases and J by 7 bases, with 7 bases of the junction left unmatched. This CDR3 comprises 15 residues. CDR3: CATSDPRGFDGELFF. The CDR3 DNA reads TGTGCCACCAGTGATCCCAGGGGGTTTGACGGGGAGCTGTTTTTT.

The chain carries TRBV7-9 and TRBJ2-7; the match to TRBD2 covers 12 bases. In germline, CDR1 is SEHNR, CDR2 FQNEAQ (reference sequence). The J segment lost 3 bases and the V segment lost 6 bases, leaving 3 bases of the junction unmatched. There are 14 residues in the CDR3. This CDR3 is CASSLAGGLYEQYF. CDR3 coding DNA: TGTGCCAGCAGTCTAGCGGGAGGGCTCTACGAGCAGTACTTC.

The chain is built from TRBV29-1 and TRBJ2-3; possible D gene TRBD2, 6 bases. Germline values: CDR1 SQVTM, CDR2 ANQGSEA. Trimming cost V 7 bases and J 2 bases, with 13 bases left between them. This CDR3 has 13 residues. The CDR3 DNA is TGCAGCGCGACTAGGTCTTTCACAGATACGCAGTATTTT. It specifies CSATRSFTDTQYF.